Listed here are 9 T cell receptor beta chains from one sample, sequenced in a study of PD-L1 blockade in urothelial cancer. Profiled with immunoSEQ multiplex PCR; TCRdb holds only in-frame clones, not every one. The table has 50,000 to 60,000 clones, 84% seen once. The sequenced sample was PBMCs, obtained around atezolizumab (anti-PD-L1) treatment. The receptor source for this set is a man aged 40-55 years with urothelial cancer.

The chain combines TRBV4-1 with TRBJ2-3; weak D call: TRBD2 (6 bases). The CDR3 spans 16 residues. The V gene's germline CDR1 is MGHRA and CDR2 YSYEKL. V was pared by 0 bases and J by 5 bases, with 15 bases between. Here the CDR3 reads CASSQDSGLRLDTQYF. DNA of the CDR3: TGCGCCAGCAGCCAAGATTCGGGACTCCGCCTAGATACGCAGTATTTT.

The rearrangement links TRBV7-2 to TRBJ1-1; D is perhaps TRBD1 (5 bases). The CDR3 length is 14 residues. V was pared by 5 bases and J by 4 bases, with 14 bases between. Per germline, CDR1 SGHTA and CDR2 FQGNSA. Here the CDR3 reads CASSPGGRGTEAFF. The CDR3 bases are TGTGCCAGCAGCCCGGGGGGGAGGGGCACTGAAGCTTTCTTT. The full variable domain, completed using reference TRBV7-2 and TRBJ1-1, is GAGVSQSPSNKVTEKGKDVELRCDPISGHTALYWYRQSLGQGLEFLIYFQGNSAPDKSGLPSDRFSAERTGGSVSTLTIQRTQQEDSAVYLCASSPGGRGTEAFFGQGTRLTVV.

The gene calls are TRBV20-1 and TRBJ2-2; D ambiguous. Germline V gene sequence: CDR1 DFQATT, CDR2 SNEGSKA (reference sequence). This CDR3 comprises 11 residues. Trimming removed 3 bases from V and 7 bases from J, with 6 bases in between. In nucleotides, the CDR3 is TGCAGTGCTAGGAGTGACGGGGAGCTGTTTTTT. Translating gives CSARSDGELFF.

The chain has TRBV7-6 and TRBJ2-7; TRBD2 matches at 9 bases. Germline loops: CDR1 SGHVS, CDR2 FNYEAQ. This CDR3 region has 15 residues. The J segment lost 6 bases and the V segment lost 4 bases, leaving 10 bases of the junction unmatched. The CDR3 here is CASSSPFSGSLEQYF. For the CDR3, the DNA is TGTGCCAGCAGCTCCCCCTTTAGCGGGAGCCTCGAGCAGTACTTC.

The chain combines TRBV19 with TRBJ2-7, with 7 bases fitting TRBD2. The trim removed 9 bases at V and 1 base at J, leaving 18 bases unmatched. In germline, CDR1 is LNHDA, CDR2 SQIVND (reference sequence). The CDR3 length is 17 residues. CDR3 sequence (DNA): TGTGCCAGCATCGGAGAGGGATTAGCGCGGGGGTCCTACGAGCAGTACTTC. Its protein product is CASIGEGLARGSYEQYF.

For the CDR3, the DNA is TGTGCCAGCACCACCCGGGGAGAAGCTAACTATGGCTACACCTTC. Its protein is CASTTRGEANYGYTF. The chain joins TRBV7-2 to TRBJ1-2; no clear D. With 7 bases removed from V and 0 bases from J, the gap between germline ends came to 15 bases. The germline V gene has CDR1 SGHTA and CDR2 FQGNSA. This CDR3 region has 15 residues. Drawing the rest from reference TRBV7-2 and TRBJ1-2, the complete variable domain is GAGVSQSPSNKVTEKGKDVELRCDPISGHTALYWYRQSLGQGLEFLIYFQGNSAPDKSGLPSDRFSAERTGGSVSTLTIQRTQQEDSAVYLCASTTRGEANYGYTFGSGTRLTVV.

By share of the sample, this clone is large. The genes are TRBV5-1 and TRBJ1-1; possibly TRBD1 for D (5 bases). The CDR3 runs 14 residues. V dropped 2 bases and J dropped 4 bases, with 12 bases sitting between them. CDR1 is SGHRS and CDR2 is YFSETQ in the germline V gene. CDR3: CASSFGTGSTEAFF. For the CDR3, the DNA is TGCGCCAGCAGCTTTGGGACCGGGAGCACTGAAGCTTTCTTT.

The chain is built from TRBV15 and TRBJ2-3, with 12 bases lining up with TRBD2. Germline V gene lookup returns CDR1 LNHNV and CDR2 YYDKDF (reference sequence). This CDR3 comprises 16 residues. The J segment lost 7 bases and the V segment lost 1 base, leaving 6 bases of the junction unmatched. In DNA form, the CDR3 reads TGTGCCACCAGCAGAGGACTAGCGGGAGTTAGTAATACGCAGTATTTT. This sequence encodes CATSRGLAGVSNTQYF.

V is TRBV6-1 and J is TRBJ1-4; unclear D gene. This CDR3 has 14 amino acids. Per the germline V gene, CDR1 is MNHNS and CDR2 is SASEGT. V shed 6 bases and J shed 7 bases, with 15 bases lying between them. As DNA, the CDR3 is TGTGCCAGCAGAGGCTCAGGACTCCTTGAAAAACTGTTTTTT. This translates into CASRGSGLLEKLFF.